This T cell receptor beta chain was documented in a study of identical twins. Study-wide results and caveats: The presence of invariant MAIT and iNKT cells could partly confound analyses of zero-insertion sequences. Among monozygotic twins, out-of-frame TCR alpha sharing exceeded what models predicted. For out-of-frame alpha sequences shared by twins, low generation probability was in excess.

In this sample, this clonotype turned up a few times. Its target is not known. Trimming cost V 2 bases and J 5 bases, with 28 bases left between them. This CDR3 region has 20 residues. Germline V gene sequence: CDR1 MGHRA, CDR2 YSYEKL. TCRdb fed the 5' RACE reads into MiXCR, producing one record per CDR3 protein. The table has about 530,000 distinct CDR3 sequences, about a fifth seen once. These data were also reused for a study on yellow fever vaccine responses in identical twins. That source notes: Vaccine T cell responses of twins reportedly seemed partly convergent and partly personalized.

The chain employs TRBV4-1 and TRBJ2-1; D may correspond to TRBD1 or TRBD2 (5 bases each). This TCR came from a woman aged 18-29 years in good health. Sequencing was performed on CD4+ T cells sorted from blood. CDR3 amino acids: CASSQRLEISLGVVNNEQFF. For the CDR3, the DNA is TGCGCCAGCAGCCAAAGGTTGGAGATTTCACTAGGGGTCGTAAACAATGAGCAGTTCTTC.